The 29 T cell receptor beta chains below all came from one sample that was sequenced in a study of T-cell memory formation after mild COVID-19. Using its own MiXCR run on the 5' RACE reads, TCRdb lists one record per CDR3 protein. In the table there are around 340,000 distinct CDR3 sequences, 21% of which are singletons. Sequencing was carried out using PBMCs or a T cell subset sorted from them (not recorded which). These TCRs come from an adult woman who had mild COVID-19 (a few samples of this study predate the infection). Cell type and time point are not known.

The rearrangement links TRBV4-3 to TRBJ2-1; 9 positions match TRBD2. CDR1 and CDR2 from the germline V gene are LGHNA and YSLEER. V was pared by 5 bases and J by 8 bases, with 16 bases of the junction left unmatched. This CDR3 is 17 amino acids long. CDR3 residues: CASSGGPLAGLGDEQFF. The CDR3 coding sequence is TGCGCCAGCAGCGGGGGGCCTCTAGCGGGACTGGGGGATGAGCAGTTCTTC.

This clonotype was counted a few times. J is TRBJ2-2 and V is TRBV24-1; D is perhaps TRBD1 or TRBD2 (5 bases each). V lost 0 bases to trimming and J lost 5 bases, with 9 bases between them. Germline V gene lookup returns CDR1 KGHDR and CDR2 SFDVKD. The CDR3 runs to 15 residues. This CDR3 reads CATSDLEGMTGELFF. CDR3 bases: TGTGCCACCAGTGATTTGGAGGGGATGACCGGGGAGCTGTTTTTT.

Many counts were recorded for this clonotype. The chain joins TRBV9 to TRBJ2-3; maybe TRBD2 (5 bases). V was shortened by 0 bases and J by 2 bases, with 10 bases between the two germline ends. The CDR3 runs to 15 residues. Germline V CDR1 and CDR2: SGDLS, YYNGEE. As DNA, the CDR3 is TGTGCCAGCAGCGTAGATGAGGGAGACACAGATACGCAGTATTTT. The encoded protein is CASSVDEGDTDTQYF.

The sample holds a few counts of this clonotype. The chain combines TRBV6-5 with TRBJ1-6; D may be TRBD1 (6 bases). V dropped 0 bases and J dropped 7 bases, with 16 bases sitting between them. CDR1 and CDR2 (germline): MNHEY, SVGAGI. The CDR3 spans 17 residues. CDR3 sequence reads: CASSYSLLQGNNSPLHF. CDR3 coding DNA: TGTGCCAGCAGTTACTCGCTTTTGCAGGGGAACAATTCACCCCTCCACTTT.

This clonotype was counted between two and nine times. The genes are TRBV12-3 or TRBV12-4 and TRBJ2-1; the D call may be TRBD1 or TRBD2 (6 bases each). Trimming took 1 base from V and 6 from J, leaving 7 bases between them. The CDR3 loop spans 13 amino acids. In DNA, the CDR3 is TGTGCCAGCAGTTTAGGGGGGGCCAATGAGCAGTTCTTC. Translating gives CASSLGGANEQFF.

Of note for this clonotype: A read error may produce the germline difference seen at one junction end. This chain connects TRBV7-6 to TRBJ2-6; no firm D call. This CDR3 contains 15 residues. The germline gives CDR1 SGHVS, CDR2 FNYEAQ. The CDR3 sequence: CASSSPSSVANVLTF. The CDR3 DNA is TGTGCCAGCAGCTCCCCGTCCTCTGTGGCCAACGTCCTGACTTTC.

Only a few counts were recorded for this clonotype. The CDR3 region is CASSLGSGSYYEQYF. CDR3 DNA sequence: TGTGCCAGCAGCTTAGGTAGCGGATCTTACTACGAGCAGTACTTC. The gene calls are TRBV7-8 and TRBJ2-7, with TRBD2 as a possible D gene (6 bases). Germline V gene data show CDR1 as SGHVS and CDR2 as FQNEAQ. This CDR3 region has 15 residues. Trimming took off 1 base at V and 3 bases at J, with 13 bases between the two ends.

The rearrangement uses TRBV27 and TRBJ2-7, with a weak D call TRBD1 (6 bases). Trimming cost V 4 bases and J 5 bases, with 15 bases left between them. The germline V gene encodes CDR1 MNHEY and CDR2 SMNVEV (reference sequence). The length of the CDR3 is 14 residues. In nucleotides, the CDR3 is TGTGCCAGCAGTTCACACAGGGCGGCCGACGAGCAGTACTTC. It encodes CASSSHRAADEQYF.

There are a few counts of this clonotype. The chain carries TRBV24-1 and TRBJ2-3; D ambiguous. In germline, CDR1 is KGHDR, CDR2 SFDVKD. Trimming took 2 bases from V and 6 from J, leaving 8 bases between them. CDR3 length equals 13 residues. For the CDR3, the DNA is TGTGCCACCAGTGATTCCCCGTGGGATACGCAGTATTTT. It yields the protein CATSDSPWDTQYF.

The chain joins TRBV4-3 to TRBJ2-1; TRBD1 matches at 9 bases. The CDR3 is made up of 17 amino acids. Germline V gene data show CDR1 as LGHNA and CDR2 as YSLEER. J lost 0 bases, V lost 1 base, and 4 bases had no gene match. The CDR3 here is CASSQVTGGSSYNEQFF. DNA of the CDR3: TGCGCCAGCAGCCAAGTGACAGGGGGGAGCTCCTACAATGAGCAGTTCTTC.

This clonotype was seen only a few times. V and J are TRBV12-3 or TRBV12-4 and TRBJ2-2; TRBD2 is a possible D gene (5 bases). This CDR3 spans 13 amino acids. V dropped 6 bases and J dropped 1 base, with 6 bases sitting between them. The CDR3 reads CASSRGNTGELFF. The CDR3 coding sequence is TGTGCCAGCAGCCGGGGGAACACCGGGGAGCTGTTTTTT.

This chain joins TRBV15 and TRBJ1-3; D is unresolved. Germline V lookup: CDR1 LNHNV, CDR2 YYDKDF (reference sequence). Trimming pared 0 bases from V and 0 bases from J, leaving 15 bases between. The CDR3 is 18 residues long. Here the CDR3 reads CATSRELGRPSSGNTIYF. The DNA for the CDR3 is TGTGCCACCAGCAGAGAGTTAGGACGCCCAAGCTCTGGAAACACCATATATTTT. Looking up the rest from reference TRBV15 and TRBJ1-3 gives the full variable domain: DAMVIQNPRYQVTQFGKPVTLSCSQTLNHNVMYWYQQKSSQAPKLLFHYYDKDFNNEADTPDNFQSRRPNTSFCFLDIRSPGLGDTAMYLCATSRELGRPSSGNTIYFGEGSWLTVV.

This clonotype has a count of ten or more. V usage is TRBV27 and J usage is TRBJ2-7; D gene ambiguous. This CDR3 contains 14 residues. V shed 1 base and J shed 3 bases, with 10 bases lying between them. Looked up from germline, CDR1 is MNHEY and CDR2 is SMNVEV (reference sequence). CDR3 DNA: TGTGCCAGCAGTTTATTCAGAAGAAGCTACGAGCAGTACTTC. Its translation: CASSLFRRSYEQYF.

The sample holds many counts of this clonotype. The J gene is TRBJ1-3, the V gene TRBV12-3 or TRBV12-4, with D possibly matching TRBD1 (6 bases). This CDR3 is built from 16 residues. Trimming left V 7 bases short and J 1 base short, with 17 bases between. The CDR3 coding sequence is TGTGCCAGCAAACTGGGGGCCGGACAGTCTGGAAACACCATATATTTT. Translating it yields CASKLGAGQSGNTIYF.

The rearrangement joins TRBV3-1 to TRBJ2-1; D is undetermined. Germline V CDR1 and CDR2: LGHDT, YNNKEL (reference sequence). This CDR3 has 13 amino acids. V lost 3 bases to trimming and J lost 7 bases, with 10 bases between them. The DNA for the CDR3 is TGTGCCAGCAGCCATAATATTGGGAATGAGCAGTTCTTC. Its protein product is CASSHNIGNEQFF.

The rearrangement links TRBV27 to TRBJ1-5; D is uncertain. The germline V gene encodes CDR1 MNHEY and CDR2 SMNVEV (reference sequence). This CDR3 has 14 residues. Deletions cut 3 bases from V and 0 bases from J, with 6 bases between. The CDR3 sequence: CASSFGYSNQPQHF. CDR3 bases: TGTGCCAGCAGTTTCGGGTATAGCAATCAGCCCCAGCATTTT.

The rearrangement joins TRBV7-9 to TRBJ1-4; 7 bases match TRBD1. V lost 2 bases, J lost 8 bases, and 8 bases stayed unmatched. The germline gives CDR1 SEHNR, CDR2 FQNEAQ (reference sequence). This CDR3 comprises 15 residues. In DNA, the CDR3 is TGTGCCAGCAGCTTACGACAGGGTGGTTTCGAAAAACTGTTTTTT. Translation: CASSLRQGGFEKLFF. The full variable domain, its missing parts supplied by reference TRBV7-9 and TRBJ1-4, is DTGVSQNPRHKITKRGQNVTFRCDPISEHNRLYWYRQTLGQGPEFLTYFQNEAQLEKSRLLSDRFSAERPKGSFSTLEIQRTEQGDSAMYLCASSLRQGGFEKLFFGSGTQLSVL.

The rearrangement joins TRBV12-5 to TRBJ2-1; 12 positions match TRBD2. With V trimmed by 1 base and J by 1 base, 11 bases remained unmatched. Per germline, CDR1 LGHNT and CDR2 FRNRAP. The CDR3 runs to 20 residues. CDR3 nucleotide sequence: TGTGCTAGTGGTTTGGGACTAGCGGGAGAGATGATTGCGTCCTACAATGAGCAGTTCTTC. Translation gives CASGLGLAGEMIASYNEQFF.

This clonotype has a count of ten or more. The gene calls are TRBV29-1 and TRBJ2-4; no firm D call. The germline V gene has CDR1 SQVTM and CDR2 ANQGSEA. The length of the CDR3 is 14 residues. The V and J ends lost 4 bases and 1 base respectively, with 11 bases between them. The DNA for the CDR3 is TGCAGCGTTGTTTTACAGAATGCCAAAAACATTCAGTACTTC. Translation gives CSVVLQNAKNIQYF.

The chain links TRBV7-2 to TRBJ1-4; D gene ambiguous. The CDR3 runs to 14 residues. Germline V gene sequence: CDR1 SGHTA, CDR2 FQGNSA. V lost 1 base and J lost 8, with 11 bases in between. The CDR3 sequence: CASSLEGPAEKLFF. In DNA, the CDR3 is TGTGCCAGCAGCTTAGAAGGCCCCGCCGAAAAACTGTTTTTT.

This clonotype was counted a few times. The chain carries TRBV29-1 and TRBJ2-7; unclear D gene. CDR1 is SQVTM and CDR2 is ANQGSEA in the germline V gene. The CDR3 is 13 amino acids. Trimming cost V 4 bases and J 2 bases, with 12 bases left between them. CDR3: CSVVGTATYEQYF. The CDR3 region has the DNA TGCAGCGTTGTCGGAACAGCCACCTACGAGCAGTACTTC.

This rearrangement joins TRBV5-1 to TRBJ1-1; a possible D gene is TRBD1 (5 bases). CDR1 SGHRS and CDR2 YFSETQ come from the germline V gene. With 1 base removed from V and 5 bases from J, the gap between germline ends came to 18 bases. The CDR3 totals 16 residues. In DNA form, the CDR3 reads TGCGCCAGCAGCTTGATACTCGCGGGGGGGGGAACTGAAGCTTTCTTT. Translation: CASSLILAGGGTEAFF.

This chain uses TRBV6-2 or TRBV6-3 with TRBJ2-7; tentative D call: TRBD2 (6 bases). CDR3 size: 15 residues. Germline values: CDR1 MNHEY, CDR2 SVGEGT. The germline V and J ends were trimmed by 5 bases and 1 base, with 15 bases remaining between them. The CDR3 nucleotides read TGTGCCAGCAGTACCGCTGGTGGGGGGTCCTACGAGCAGTACTTC. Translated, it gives CASSTAGGGSYEQYF.

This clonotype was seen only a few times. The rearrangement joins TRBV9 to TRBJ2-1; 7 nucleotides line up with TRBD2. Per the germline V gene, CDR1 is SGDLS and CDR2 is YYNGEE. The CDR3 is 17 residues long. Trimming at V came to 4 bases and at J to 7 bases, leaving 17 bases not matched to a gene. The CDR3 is CASSPRGERGIGNEQFF. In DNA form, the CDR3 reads TGTGCCAGCAGCCCCCGGGGGGAGAGGGGCATTGGGAATGAGCAGTTCTTC.

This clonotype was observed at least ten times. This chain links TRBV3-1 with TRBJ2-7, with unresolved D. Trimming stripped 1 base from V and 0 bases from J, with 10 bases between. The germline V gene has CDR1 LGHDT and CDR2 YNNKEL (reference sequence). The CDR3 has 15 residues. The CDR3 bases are TGTGCCAGCAGCCAAGGGCCACTGAGCTCCTACGAGCAGTACTTC. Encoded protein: CASSQGPLSSYEQYF.

This chain's CDR3 is CASSLGLEGETQYF. In DNA, the CDR3 is TGTGCCAGCAGTCTCGGACTCGAGGGGGAGACCCAGTACTTC. The V gene is TRBV12-3 or TRBV12-4, the J gene TRBJ2-5; the D call may be TRBD1 or TRBD2 (5 bases each). The CDR3 covers 14 residues. V was trimmed by 5 bases and J by 5 bases, leaving 15 bases between them.

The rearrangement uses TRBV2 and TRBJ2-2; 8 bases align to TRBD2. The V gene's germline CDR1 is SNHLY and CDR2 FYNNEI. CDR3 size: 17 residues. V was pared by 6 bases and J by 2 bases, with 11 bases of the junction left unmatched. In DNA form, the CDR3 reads TGTGCCAGCAGACCCCGCGGGGGGACCGTAAACACCGGGGAGCTGTTTTTT. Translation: CASRPRGGTVNTGELFF.

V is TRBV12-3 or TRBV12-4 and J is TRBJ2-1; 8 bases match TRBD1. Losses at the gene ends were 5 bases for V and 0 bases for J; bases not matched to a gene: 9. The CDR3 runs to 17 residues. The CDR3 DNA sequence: TGTGCCAGCAGTGGGCCAGGGGGCGCGGACTCCTACAATGAGCAGTTCTTC. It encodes CASSGPGGADSYNEQFF.

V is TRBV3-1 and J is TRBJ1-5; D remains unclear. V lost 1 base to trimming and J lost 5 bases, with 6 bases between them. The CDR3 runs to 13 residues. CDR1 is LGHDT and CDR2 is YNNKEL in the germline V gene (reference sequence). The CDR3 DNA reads TGTGCCAGCAGCCAAGCCAGTTATCAGCCCCAGCATTTT. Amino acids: CASSQASYQPQHF.